One T cell receptor (beta chain) is described in this entry. The data are from a study of shared clonotypes between healthy human individuals. Naive CD8 cells lacked CD45RO, underwent positive selection for CCR7 and left out terminally differentiated effector memory CD45RA+ cells. This table comes from immunoSEQ multiplex PCR, and its TCRdb copy is limited to in-frame clones, with some not included. The sample yields just over 2,000,000 clones, about 95% seen once. This CDR3 has 11 residues. Germline CDR1 reads MDHEN; CDR2 reads SYDVKM. V shed 5 bases and J shed 5 bases, with 6 bases lying between them.

The chain has TRBV28 and TRBJ1-1; no reliable D call. This receptor was taken from a man aged 18 to 29 in good health. The sample consisted of naive CD8+ T cells sorted from blood. The CDR3 DNA sequence: TGTGCCAGCAGTCGGGTGACTGAAGCTTTCTTT. Translated: CASSRVTEAFF.